Sequencing of this T cell receptor beta chain was carried out in a study of regulatory T cells in long-lasting Graves disease. Broader study findings: Gene preferences differed: TRBV28, TRBJ1-2, TRBJ2-5 in persistent cases.

Trimming shortened V by 5 bases and J by 1 base, and 11 bases separated the two germline ends. CDR3 length: 14 amino acids. To make TCR beta libraries, researchers used iRepertoire HTBI primers and Arm-PCR of CDR3 regions. TCRdb re-derived calls from the multiplex PCR reads in MiXCR, one entry per CDR3 protein. The sample records around 460,000 distinct CDR3 sequences, about 22% being singletons. The time point is: persistent/refractory GD, antithyroid drugs over 5 years with positive TRAb. The TCR library was made from RNA that had been extracted from PBMCs in TRIzol. This clonotype was observed a few times. Its antigen is not identified. This sequence may be a read error, since a much larger clone differs from it by one base.

The specimen comprised peripheral blood mononuclear cells (PBMCs), sampled when the disease was refractory, from a patient treated with antithyroid drugs. The rearrangement joins TRBV12-3 or TRBV12-4 to TRBJ1-1, with a weak D call TRBD1 (5 bases). The receptor was isolated from a female donor with Graves disease. The CDR3 loop reads CASSPWGGNTEAFF. The CDR3 nucleotides are TGTGCCAGCAGTCCCTGGGGGGGGAACACTGAAGCTTTCTTT.